The source of this TCR beta chain is a study of CD8 T cells in ankylosing spondylitis listed by TCRdb under 2017. Background on the whole study: T cell receptor beta repertoires were profiled in healthy donors and ankylosing spondylitis patients so that disease-linked TCR variants could be found. The full study cohort comprised around 25 ankylosing spondylitis patients and roughly 110 healthy donors. Peripheral blood was sampled, and synovial fluid was also collected from ankylosing spondylitis patients.

General conclusions and limits of the study: The disease-linked clones were reported to be significantly enriched in matched synovial fluid samples from ankylosing spondylitis patients. A TCR beta motif of several highly homologous amino acid variants appeared characteristic of blood from ankylosing spondylitis patients. In peripheral blood, the disease-linked clones were found at relatively low frequencies and had a CD8+ phenotype. Some of the motif variants had been reported before in the synovial fluid and blood of reactive arthritis patients, a finding that suggests common disease-initiation mechanisms.

V is cut back by 6 bases and J by 0 bases, with 13 bases in the junction unmatched. The CDR3 has 17 amino acids, counting the end cysteine and phenylalanine. The DNA shown is the 51-base CDR3, in frame from base 1. Sequencing relied on an Illumina HiSeq 2500. TCR beta libraries were prepared by quantitative 5'-RACE with molecular barcodes. The study's processing was this. To identify disease-linked TCR variants, a new computational method was used, one built on a probabilistic model of VDJ rearrangement. The raw public reads went through TCRdb reprocessing: fastp at Q25, MiXCR clone calling, in-frame beta chains kept. Each record represents a unique CDR3 protein, reported with the most common genes and DNA among its rows. These V and J calls originate from TCRdb's pipeline instead of the authors' own analysis. The sample records about 450,000 distinct CDR3 sequences, roughly a quarter of which are singletons. Clones ranked in the top ten supply approximately 1% of the sample.

This clonotype occurred a few times. This receptor's antigen is unknown. Base-call qualities are not available, and no considerably larger clone is one nucleotide away. The TCR was taken from a male donor with ankylosing spondylitis. Recombination connected TRBV12-3 or TRBV12-4 to TRBJ1-1, with 7 bases matching TRBD1. What was sequenced was blood, either unsorted or a sorted T cell fraction (not recorded which). The DNA reads as follows: TGTGCCAGCAGGGATAGGAGGGGGCGGAACATGAACACTGAAGCTTTCTTT. This is translated as CASRDRRGRNMNTEAFF.